The 21 T cell receptor beta chains reported below all come from one sample, sequenced in a study of blood T cell repertoires in COVID-19. Repertoires were generated with immunoSEQ multiplex PCR, while TCRdb's copy carries only in-frame clones and drops some. The table includes about 150,000 clones, approximately 84% detected once. Sequences were obtained from peripheral blood. The receptor set was obtained from a woman aged 55-70 years with COVID-19, enrolled during active disease.

The chain links TRBV27 to TRBJ1-2; 8 bases match TRBD1. Trimming at V came to 11 bases and at J to 1 base, leaving 9 bases not matched to a gene. CDR3 length: 14 amino acids. The V gene's germline CDR1 is MNHEY and CDR2 SMNVEV (reference sequence). CDR3 sequence reads: CAAGGRGGNYGYTF. In nucleotides, the CDR3 is TGTGCCGCAGGGGGCAGAGGCGGTAACTATGGCTACACCTTC.

To note about this clone: Just one base apart from a much larger clone, this may be a read error. The V call is TRBV3-1 (or the pseudogene TRBV3-2), the J call TRBJ1-1; 8 positions match TRBD1. Germline assignment: CDR1 LGHDT and CDR2 YNNKEL (reference sequence). V lost 4 bases, J lost 1 base, and 2 bases stayed unmatched. CDR3 length: 14 residues. Written as DNA, the CDR3 is TGTGCCAGCAGCCGGACAGGGACGAACACTGAAGCTTTCTTT. Its translation is CASSRTGTNTEAFF.

V and J are TRBV11-2 and TRBJ1-2; 12 positions match TRBD1. V shed 3 bases, J shed 5 bases, and the junction held 4 bases outside the gene matches. In germline, CDR1 is SGHAT, CDR2 FQNNGV. This CDR3 spans 15 amino acids. The chain's CDR3 is CASSFGTGGNYGYTF. Written as DNA, the CDR3 is TGTGCCAGCAGCTTTGGGACAGGGGGCAATTATGGCTACACCTTC.

The chain has TRBV5-8 and TRBJ1-3; no reliable D call. With 0 bases removed from V and 8 bases from J, the gap between germline ends came to 3 bases. Germline CDR1 reads SGHTS; CDR2 reads YDEGEE. This CDR3 comprises 11 residues. Here the CDR3 reads CASSLGDTIYF. The CDR3 DNA is TGTGCCAGCAGCTTGGGAGACACCATATATTTT.

The rearrangement joins TRBV7-9 to TRBJ2-5; 7 bases are a match to TRBD1. Germline V gene sequence: CDR1 SEHNR, CDR2 FQNEAQ (reference sequence). V lost 2 bases, J lost 3 bases, and 6 bases stayed unmatched. The CDR3 has 15 amino acids. The CDR3: CASSLPWTGKETQYF. In DNA form, the CDR3 reads TGTGCCAGCAGCTTACCTTGGACAGGCAAAGAGACCCAGTACTTC.

The rearrangement joins TRBV2 to TRBJ1-4; 8 bases line up with TRBD1. The V and J ends lost 9 bases and 2 bases, in that order; junction bases with no gene match: 5. This CDR3 is 14 amino acids long. The germline gives CDR1 SNHLY, CDR2 FYNNEI. The CDR3 here is CASLRDRTNEKLFF. Here the CDR3 DNA reads TGTGCCAGTCTGAGGGACAGGACTAATGAAAAACTGTTTTTT.

This rearrangement joins TRBV29-1 to TRBJ2-7; 9 bases are a match to TRBD1. Germline V gene lookup returns CDR1 SQVTM and CDR2 ANQGSEA. The CDR3 length is 14 residues. J lost 4 bases, V lost 6 bases, and 10 bases had no gene match. CDR3 nucleotide sequence: TGCAGCGTCCGGGACAGGGCGAAAGTATACGAGCAGTACTTC. This encodes CSVRDRAKVYEQYF.

The chain carries TRBV7-6 and TRBJ2-2; TRBD2 aligns across 9 bases. The CDR3 length is 15 residues. V shed 0 bases and J 5 bases; nucleotides not matched to a gene: 1. Looked up from germline, CDR1 is SGHVS and CDR2 is FNYEAQ. The chain's CDR3 is CASSLATSGTGELFF. In nucleotides, the CDR3 is TGTGCCAGCAGCTTAGCGACTAGCGGAACCGGGGAGCTGTTTTTT.

The chain links TRBV4-1 to TRBJ1-1; 7 bases agree with TRBD1. V trimming: 1 base; J trimming: 7 bases; junction bases outside the gene matches: 15. There are 17 residues in the CDR3. The germline gives CDR1 MGHRA, CDR2 YSYEKL. CDR3 region: CASSQAGALTGRNEAFF. The DNA of the CDR3 is TGCGCCAGCAGCCAAGCCGGAGCCCTGACAGGGCGAAATGAAGCTTTCTTT.

The chain has TRBV3-1 (or the pseudogene TRBV3-2) and TRBJ2-3; the match to TRBD2 covers 9 bases. The CDR3 spans 16 residues. Per the germline V gene, CDR1 is LGHDT and CDR2 is YNNKEL (reference sequence). V was clipped by 1 base and J by 2 bases; unmatched bases: 4. The chain's CDR3 is CASSQGTSAHTDTQYF. CDR3 nucleotide sequence: TGTGCCAGCAGCCAAGGGACTAGCGCACACACAGATACGCAGTATTTT.

This clone was recorded once. The CDR3 sequence: CASSQDQGVGYTF. The CDR3, as DNA: TGCGCCAGCAGCCAAGATCAGGGCGTAGGCTACACCTTC. The J gene is TRBJ1-2, the V gene TRBV4-1; tentatively, D is TRBD1 (5 bases). The CDR3 totals 13 residues. CDR1 and CDR2 from the germline V gene are MGHRA and YSYEKL. Trimming removed 0 bases from V and 8 bases from J, with 10 bases in between.

In regard to this clone: The junction shows a germline mismatch at one end, possibly a read error. V gene TRBV5-4 combines with J gene TRBJ2-5; 7 bases fit TRBD1. CDR3 size: 14 residues. CDR1 is SGHNT and CDR2 is YYREEE in the germline V gene (reference sequence). CDR3 sequence (DNA): TGTGCCAGCAGCCTTACAGGGGACCAAAAGACCCAGTACTTC. The encoded protein is CASSLTGDQKTQYF.

The genes are TRBV25-1 and TRBJ1-4, with 9 bases lining up with TRBD1. Germline trimming cut 1 base from V and 10 bases from J; bases unmatched to any gene: 13. There are 17 residues in the CDR3. Germline values: CDR1 MGHDK, CDR2 SYGVNS. The CDR3 reads CASSESRPGQGIGKLFF. The CDR3 nucleotides are TGTGCCAGCAGTGAATCGCGTCCGGGACAGGGAATAGGAAAACTGTTTTTT. Using reference TRBV25-1 and TRBJ1-4 for the parts outside the CDR3, the full variable domain is EADIYQTPRYLVIGTGKKITLECSQTMGHDKMYWYQQDPGMELHLIHYSYGVNSTEKGDLSSESTVSRIRTEHFPLTLESARPSHTSQYLCASSESRPGQGIGKLFFGSGTQLSVL.

This clone was detected only a few times. Additional DNA sequences in this sample encode the identical CDR3. This chain uses TRBV9 with TRBJ1-1; D call uncertain. CDR1 is SGDLS and CDR2 is YYNGEE in the germline V gene. V was shortened by 0 bases and J by 4 bases, with 10 bases between the two germline ends. This CDR3 has 14 residues. The CDR3 DNA follows: TGTGCCAGCAGCGTAGTAAGTGGGAGCACTGAAGCTTTCTTT. This translates into CASSVVSGSTEAFF.

This rearrangement joins TRBV3-1 (or the pseudogene TRBV3-2) to TRBJ2-1, with 9 bases aligning to TRBD1. Per the germline V gene, CDR1 is LGHDT and CDR2 is YNNKEL (reference sequence). CDR3 length equals 15 residues. The junction had 6 bases not matched to a gene; V was cut back by 4 bases and J by 5 bases. In DNA, the CDR3 is TGTGCCAGCAGCCCCCCCGGGACAGGGAACAATGAGCAGTTCTTC. The encoded protein is CASSPPGTGNNEQFF.

V gene TRBV5-1 combines with J gene TRBJ1-4, with D hard to call. Germline loops: CDR1 SGHRS, CDR2 YFSETQ. V was cut by 4 bases and J by 0 bases, with 10 bases left in between. The CDR3 has 15 residues. CDR3 sequence: CASSPDSSTNEKLFF. The CDR3, as DNA: TGCGCCAGCAGCCCCGACTCATCAACTAATGAAAAACTGTTTTTT.

The chain has TRBV2 and TRBJ1-5, with D possibly matching TRBD1 (6 bases). The CDR3 has 15 amino acids. Trimming took off 7 bases at V and 4 bases at J, with 17 bases between the two ends. Germline V gene sequence: CDR1 SNHLY, CDR2 FYNNEI. In DNA form, the CDR3 reads TGTGCCAGCACCCTGGGACAACTCTTTAATCAGCCCCAGCATTTT. Protein: CASTLGQLFNQPQHF.

A remark on this clone: At one of its ends the junction is not consistent with the germline gene, which may arise from a read error. V usage is TRBV7-7 and J usage is TRBJ2-7, with 8 bases fitting TRBD2. Germline V CDR1 and CDR2: SSHAT, FNYEAQ (reference sequence). CDR3 length equals 15 residues. The CDR3 DNA is TGTGCTAGCAGCAAACGGGCTAGCGGGCCCTACGAGCAGTACTTC. Its translation: CASSKRASGPYEQYF. The variable domain in full, completed from reference TRBV7-7 and TRBJ2-7, reads GAGVSQSPRYKVTKRGQDVTLRCDPISSHATLYWYQQALGQGPEFLTYFNYEAQPDKSGLPSDRFSAERPEGSISTLTIQRTEQRDSAMYRCASSKRASGPYEQYFGPGTRLTVT.

The chain combines TRBV5-4 with TRBJ1-3, with D unresolved. CDR1 SGHNT and CDR2 YYREEE come from the germline V gene (reference sequence). The germline V and J ends were trimmed by 4 bases and 2 bases, with 13 bases remaining between them. The CDR3 spans 15 residues. CDR3 in amino acids: CASSQRMGTGNTIYF. The CDR3 coding sequence is TGTGCCAGCAGCCAGAGGATGGGTACTGGAAACACCATATATTTT.

The V gene is TRBV27, the J gene TRBJ1-6; D not certain. The V end lost 3 bases, the J end lost 7 bases, and 7 bases lay between the germline ends. Germline V gene sequence: CDR1 MNHEY, CDR2 SMNVEV (reference sequence). This CDR3 has 13 residues. In DNA form, the CDR3 reads TGTGCCAGCAGTTTCTTTTCGAATTCACCCCTCCACTTT. Residues: CASSFFSNSPLHF.

The CDR3 DNA sequence: TGTGCCAGCAGTCTAGCGGGGGGCACAGATACGCAGTATTTT. Translating gives CASSLAGGTDTQYF. The rearrangement joins TRBV25-1 to TRBJ2-3, with 10 nucleotides matching TRBD2. CDR1 is MGHDK and CDR2 is SYGVNS in the germline V gene. CDR3 length equals 14 residues. V shed 5 bases, J shed 1 base, and the junction held 0 bases outside the gene matches.